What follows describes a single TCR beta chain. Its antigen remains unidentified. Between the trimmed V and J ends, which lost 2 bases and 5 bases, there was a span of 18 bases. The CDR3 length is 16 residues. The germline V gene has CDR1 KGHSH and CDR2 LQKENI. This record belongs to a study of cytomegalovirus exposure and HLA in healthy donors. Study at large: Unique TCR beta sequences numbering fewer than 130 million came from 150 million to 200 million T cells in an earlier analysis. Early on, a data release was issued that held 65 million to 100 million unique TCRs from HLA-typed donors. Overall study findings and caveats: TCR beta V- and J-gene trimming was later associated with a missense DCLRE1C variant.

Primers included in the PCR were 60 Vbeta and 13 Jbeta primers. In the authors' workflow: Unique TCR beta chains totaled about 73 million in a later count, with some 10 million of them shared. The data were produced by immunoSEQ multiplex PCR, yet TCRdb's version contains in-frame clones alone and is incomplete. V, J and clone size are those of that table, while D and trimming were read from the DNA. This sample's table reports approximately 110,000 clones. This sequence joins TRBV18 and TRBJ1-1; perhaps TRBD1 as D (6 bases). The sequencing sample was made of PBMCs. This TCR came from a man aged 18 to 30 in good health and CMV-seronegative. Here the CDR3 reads CASSPSSSPTGTEAFF. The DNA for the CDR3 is TGTGCCAGCTCACCAAGTTCGAGCCCCACAGGGACTGAAGCTTTCTTT. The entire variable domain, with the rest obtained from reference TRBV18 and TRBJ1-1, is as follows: NAGVMQNPRHLVRRRGQEARLRCSPMKGHSHVYWYRQLPEEGLKFMVYLQKENIIDESGMPKERFSAEFPKEGPSILRIQQVVRGDSAAYFCASSPSSSPTGTEAFFGQGTRLTVV.